This T cell receptor beta chain is from a study of blood T cell repertoires in COVID-19. Study at large: Nucleic acid was either cDNA or gDNA, and it came from T cells, B-cell-depleted T cells, or PBMCs.

This clone was observed a few times. The CDR3 totals 12 residues. Germline V gene sequence: CDR1 SQVTM, CDR2 ANQGSEA. V was shortened by 6 bases and J by 6 bases, with 14 bases between the two germline ends. Sequencing was performed with immunoSEQ multiplex PCR; in TCRdb, only in-frame clones are kept and a portion is missing. Found here are roughly 100,000 clones, approximately 84% of them singletons; the top ten hold around 12%. V is TRBV29-1 and J is TRBJ1-2, with TRBD1 as a possible D gene (6 bases). The TCR was taken from a human donor in a cohort sampled during active COVID-19. The source material was peripheral blood. CDR3 protein: CSVAGGPDGYTF. The CDR3 region has the DNA TGCAGCGTCGCGGGGGGCCCCGATGGCTACACCTTC.